This T cell receptor (beta chain) was obtained from a study of neurological immune-mediated disorders. Study-wide results and caveats: No clinical or MRI feature was associated with the multiple sclerosis repertoire cluster.

This clonotype was seen ten or more times. The antigen remains unidentified. Synthesis of cDNA used 5'RACE (with 10-nucleotide random UMIs). Via MiXCR, TCRdb re-called the 5' RACE reads, giving one row per CDR3 protein. In the table there are about 65,000 distinct CDR3 sequences, roughly 4% of which are singletons. Unsorted libraries were generated from 2 million PBMCs. These cells had been stored in RNAlater at -80 C. This CDR3 has 11 residues. CDR1 LNHNV and CDR2 YYDKDF come from the germline V gene (reference sequence). V gave up 4 bases and J gave up 6 bases, with 6 bases separating them. This TCR was recovered from a man aged 50 to 59 with multiple sclerosis. What was sequenced was PBMCs. The chain is built from TRBV15 and TRBJ1-1, with D uncertain. The chain's CDR3 is CATSIGAEAFF. As DNA, the CDR3 is TGTGCCACCAGCATTGGGGCTGAAGCTTTCTTT.